This passage covers 10 T cell receptor beta chains from one sample sequenced in a study of cytomegalovirus exposure and HLA in healthy donors. Vbeta (60) and Jbeta (13) primers were used in the PCR. Assay used: immunoSEQ multiplex PCR; TCRdb lists only in-frame clones, some missing. The sample records about 150,000 clones, about 80% being singletons. Material for sequencing was PBMCs. These receptors all stem from a woman aged 40 to 55 in good health and CMV-seronegative.

The chain employs TRBV5-1 and TRBJ1-2; D is uncertain. CDR1 and CDR2 from the germline V gene are SGHRS and YFSETQ. With 4 bases removed from V and 0 bases from J, the gap between germline ends came to 13 bases. This CDR3 region has 15 residues. CDR3 sequence: CASSTRPLANYGYTF. DNA of the CDR3: TGCGCCAGCAGCACGAGGCCGCTAGCTAACTATGGCTACACCTTC.

This clone was observed a few times. The V and J genes are TRBV5-1 and TRBJ1-1; possible D gene TRBD1, 6 bases. Per the germline V gene, CDR1 is SGHRS and CDR2 is YFSETQ. The V end was cut by 3 bases, the J end by 1 base, with 22 bases between. The CDR3 consists of 18 residues. The CDR3 region is CASSSSRVAGAQNTEAFF. The CDR3 nucleotides read TGCGCCAGCAGCTCGTCTCGAGTGGCAGGGGCACAGAACACTGAAGCTTTCTTT. Drawing the rest from reference TRBV5-1 and TRBJ1-1, the complete variable domain is KAGVTQTPRYLIKTRGQQVTLSCSPISGHRSVSWYQQTPGQGLQFLFEYFSETQRNKGNFPGRFSGRQFSNSRSEMNVSTLELGDSALYLCASSSSRVAGAQNTEAFFGQGTRLTVV.

The gene calls are TRBV4-1 and TRBJ2-7; TRBD1 matches 12 bases. The V segment lost 3 bases and the J segment 4 bases; nucleotides outside the gene matches: 4. CDR1 is MGHRA and CDR2 is YSYEKL in the germline V gene. The CDR3 spans 15 residues. CDR3 sequence (DNA): TGCGCCAGCAGCCAGAGGGGACAGGGGGCTTACGAGCAGTACTTC. It translates to CASSQRGQGAYEQYF.

The chain recombines TRBV14 with TRBJ1-6; D gene uncertain. V was shortened by 4 bases and J by 7 bases, with 14 bases between the two germline ends. There are 15 residues in the CDR3. Germline V gene sequence: CDR1 SGHDN, CDR2 FVKESK. The CDR3 reads CASSRTWQANSPLHF. The CDR3 DNA follows: TGTGCCAGCAGCCGCACGTGGCAGGCCAATTCACCCCTCCACTTT.

V gene TRBV5-1 combines with J gene TRBJ1-1; D is uncertain. Trimming shortened V by 3 bases and J by 0 bases, and 9 bases separated the two germline ends. This CDR3 spans 14 amino acids. Germline loops: CDR1 SGHRS, CDR2 YFSETQ. The chain's CDR3 is CASSSRSMNTEAFF. In nucleotides, the CDR3 is TGCGCCAGCAGCTCGCGAAGTATGAACACTGAAGCTTTCTTT.

This chain links TRBV5-4 with TRBJ2-3; 7 positions agree with TRBD2. Germline CDR1 and CDR2: SGHNT and YYREEE (reference sequence). The CDR3 is 14 residues long. With 4 bases clipped from V and 6 bases from J, the junction kept 8 bases outside the gene matches. The CDR3 spells CASSGEGAGDTQYF. As DNA, the CDR3 is TGTGCCAGCAGCGGGGAGGGTGCTGGGGATACGCAGTATTTT.

The chain employs TRBV5-8 and TRBJ2-3; 8 positions match TRBD2. The CDR3 has 15 residues. V trimming: 4 bases; J trimming: 3 bases; junction bases outside the gene matches: 7. Germline assignment: CDR1 SGHTS and CDR2 YDEGEE. The CDR3 loop is CASSLAGLVTDTQYF. In DNA form, the CDR3 reads TGTGCCAGCAGCCTTGCGGGACTAGTAACAGATACGCAGTATTTT. Full variable domain (outside the CDR3, taken from reference TRBV5-8 and TRBJ2-3): EAGVTQSPTHLIKTRGQQATLRCSPISGHTSVYWYQQALGLGLQFLLWYDEGEERNRGNFPPRFSGRQFPNYSSELNVNALELEDSALYLCASSLAGLVTDTQYFGPGTRLTVL.

The chain carries TRBV28 and TRBJ1-1; 7 nucleotides align to TRBD1. CDR1 and CDR2 (germline): MDHEN, SYDVKM. The junction had 3 bases not matched to a gene; V was cut back by 9 bases and J by 5 bases. The CDR3 is made up of 11 amino acids. The CDR3 nucleotides read TGTGCCAGTACGACAGGGACTGAAGCTTTCTTT. Translation gives CASTTGTEAFF.

Worth noting for this clone: Germline and junction disagree at one end, which may indicate a read error. CDR3 sequence reads: CSSSLLRAEAFF. Here the CDR3 DNA reads TGTTCCAGCAGCTTACTCAGGGCTGAAGCTTTCTTT. The chain combines TRBV7-9 with TRBJ1-1, with D possibly being TRBD1 (5 bases). The CDR3 runs 12 residues. CDR1 is SEHNR and CDR2 is FQNEAQ in the germline V gene (reference sequence).

The chain uses TRBV19 and TRBJ2-5; D remains ambiguous. The V gene's germline CDR1 is LNHDA and CDR2 SQIVND (reference sequence). The CDR3 is made up of 15 amino acids. The V end was cut by 7 bases, the J end by 0 bases, with 15 bases between. CDR3 sequence: CASMNLLGDQETQYF. In DNA, the CDR3 is TGTGCCAGTATGAATCTACTTGGAGACCAAGAGACCCAGTACTTC.